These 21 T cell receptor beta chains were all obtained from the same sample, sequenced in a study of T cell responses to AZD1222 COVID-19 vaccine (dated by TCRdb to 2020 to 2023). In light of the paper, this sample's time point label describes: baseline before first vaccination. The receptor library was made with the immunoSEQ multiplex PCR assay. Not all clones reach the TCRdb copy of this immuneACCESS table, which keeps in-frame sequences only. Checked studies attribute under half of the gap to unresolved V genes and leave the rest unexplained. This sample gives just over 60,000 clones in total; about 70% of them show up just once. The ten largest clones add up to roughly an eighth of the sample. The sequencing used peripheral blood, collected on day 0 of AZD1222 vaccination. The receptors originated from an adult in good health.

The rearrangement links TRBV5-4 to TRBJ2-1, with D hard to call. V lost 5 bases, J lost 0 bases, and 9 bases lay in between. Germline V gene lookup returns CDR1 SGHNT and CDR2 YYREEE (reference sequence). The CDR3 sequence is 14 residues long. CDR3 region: CASRYYSSYNEQFF. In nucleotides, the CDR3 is TGTGCCAGCAGATACTACTCCTCCTACAATGAGCAGTTCTTC.

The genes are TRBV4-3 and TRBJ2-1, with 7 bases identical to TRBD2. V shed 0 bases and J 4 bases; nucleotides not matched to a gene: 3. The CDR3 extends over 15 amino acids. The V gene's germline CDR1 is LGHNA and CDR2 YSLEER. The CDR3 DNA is TGCGCCAGCAGCCAAGATTTGGGGGGGTACAATGAGCAGTTCTTC. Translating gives CASSQDLGGYNEQFF.

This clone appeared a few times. The CDR3 nucleotides read TGTGCCAGCAGTTACTCAGGGGCCGAGCAGTTCTTC. It is translated as CASSYSGAEQFF. This chain uses TRBV6-2 or TRBV6-3 with TRBJ2-1; weak D call: TRBD1 (5 bases). Germline V gene sequence: CDR1 MNHEY, CDR2 SVGEGT. This CDR3 contains 12 residues. V gave up 0 bases and J gave up 10 bases, with 7 bases separating them.

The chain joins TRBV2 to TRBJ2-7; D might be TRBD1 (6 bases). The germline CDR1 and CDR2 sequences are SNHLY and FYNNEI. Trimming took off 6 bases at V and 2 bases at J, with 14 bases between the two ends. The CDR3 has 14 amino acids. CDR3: CASRDDRTAYEQYF. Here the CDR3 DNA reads TGTGCCAGCAGAGATGACAGGACGGCCTACGAGCAGTACTTC.

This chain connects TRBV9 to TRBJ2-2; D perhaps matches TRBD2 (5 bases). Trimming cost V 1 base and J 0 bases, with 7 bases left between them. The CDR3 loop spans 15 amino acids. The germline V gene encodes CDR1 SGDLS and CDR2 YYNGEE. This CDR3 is CASSVTGSNTGELFF. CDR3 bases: TGTGCCAGCAGCGTAACGGGGTCGAACACCGGGGAGCTGTTTTTT.

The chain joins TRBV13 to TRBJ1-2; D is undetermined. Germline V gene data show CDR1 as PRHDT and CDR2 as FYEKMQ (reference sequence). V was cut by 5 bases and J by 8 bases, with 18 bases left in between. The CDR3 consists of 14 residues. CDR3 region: CASSHSGPTGGYTF. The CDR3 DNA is TGTGCCAGCAGCCATTCAGGACCCACGGGGGGCTACACCTTC.

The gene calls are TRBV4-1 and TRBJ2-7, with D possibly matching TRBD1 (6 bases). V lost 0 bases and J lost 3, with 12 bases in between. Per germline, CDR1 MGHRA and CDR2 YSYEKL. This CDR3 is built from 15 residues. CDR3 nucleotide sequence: TGCGCCAGCAGCCAAGACCCAGGGGCAGACTACGAGCAGTACTTC. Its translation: CASSQDPGADYEQYF.

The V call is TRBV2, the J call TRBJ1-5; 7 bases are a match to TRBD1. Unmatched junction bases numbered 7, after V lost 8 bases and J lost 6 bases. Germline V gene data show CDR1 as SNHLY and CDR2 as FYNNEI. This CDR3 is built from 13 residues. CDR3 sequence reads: CASGRQGGQPQHF. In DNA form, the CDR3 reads TGTGCCAGCGGAAGACAGGGAGGTCAGCCCCAGCATTTT.

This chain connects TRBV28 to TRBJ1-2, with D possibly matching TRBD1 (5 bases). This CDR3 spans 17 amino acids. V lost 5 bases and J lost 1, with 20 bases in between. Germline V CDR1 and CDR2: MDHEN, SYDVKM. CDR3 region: CASSTSAGGDLNYGYTF. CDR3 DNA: TGTGCCAGCAGTACATCCGCCGGGGGGGACCTTAACTATGGCTACACCTTC.

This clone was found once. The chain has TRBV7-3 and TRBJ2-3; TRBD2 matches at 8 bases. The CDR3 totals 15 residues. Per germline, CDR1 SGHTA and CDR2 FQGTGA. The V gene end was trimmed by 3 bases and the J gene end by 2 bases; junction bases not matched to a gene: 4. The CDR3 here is CASSLRGANTDTQYF. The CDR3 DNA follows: TGTGCCAGCAGCTTGCGGGGGGCCAACACAGATACGCAGTATTTT. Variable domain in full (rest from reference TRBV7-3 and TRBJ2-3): GAGVSQTPSNKVTEKGKYVELRCDPISGHTALYWYRQSLGQGPEFLIYFQGTGAADDSGLPNDRFFAVRPEGSVSTLKIQRTERGDSAVYLCASSLRGANTDTQYFGPGTRLTVL.

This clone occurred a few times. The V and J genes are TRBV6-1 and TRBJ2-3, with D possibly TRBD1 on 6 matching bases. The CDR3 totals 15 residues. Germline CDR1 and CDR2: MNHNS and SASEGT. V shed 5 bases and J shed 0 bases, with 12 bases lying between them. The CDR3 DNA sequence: TGTGCCAGCAGTAGTCAGGGGATTAGCACAGATACGCAGTATTTT. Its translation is CASSSQGISTDTQYF.

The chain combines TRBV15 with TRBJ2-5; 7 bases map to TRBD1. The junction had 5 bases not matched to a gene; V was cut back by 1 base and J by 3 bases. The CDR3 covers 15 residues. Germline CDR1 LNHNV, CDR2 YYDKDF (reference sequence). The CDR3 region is CATSRVSGTEETQYF. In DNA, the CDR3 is TGTGCCACCAGCAGAGTTTCCGGGACAGAAGAGACCCAGTACTTC.

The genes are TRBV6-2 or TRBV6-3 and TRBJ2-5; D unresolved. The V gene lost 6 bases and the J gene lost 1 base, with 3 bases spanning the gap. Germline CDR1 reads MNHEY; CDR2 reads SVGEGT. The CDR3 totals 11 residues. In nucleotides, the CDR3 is TGTGCCAGCAGCCGCCAAGAGACCCAGTACTTC. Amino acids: CASSRQETQYF.

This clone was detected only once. The CDR3 loop reads CASSIQGANGYTF. CDR3 nucleotide sequence: TGTGCCAGTAGTATCCAGGGGGCGAATGGCTACACCTTC. The chain uses TRBV19 and TRBJ1-2; 8 bases are shared with TRBD1. There are 13 residues in the CDR3. Germline V gene sequence: CDR1 LNHDA, CDR2 SQIVND (reference sequence). The trim removed 3 bases at V and 6 bases at J, leaving 3 bases unmatched.

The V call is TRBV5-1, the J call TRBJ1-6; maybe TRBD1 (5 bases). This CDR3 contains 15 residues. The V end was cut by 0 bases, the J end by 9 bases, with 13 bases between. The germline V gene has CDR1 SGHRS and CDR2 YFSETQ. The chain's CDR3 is CASSLEEFGGSPLHF. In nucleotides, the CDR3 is TGCGCCAGCAGCTTGGAGGAATTCGGGGGTTCACCCCTCCACTTT.

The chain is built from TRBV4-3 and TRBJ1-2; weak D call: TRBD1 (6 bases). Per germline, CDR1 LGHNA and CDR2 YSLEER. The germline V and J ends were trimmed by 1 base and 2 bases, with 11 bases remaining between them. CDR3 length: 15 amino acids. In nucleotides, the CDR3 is TGCGCCAGCAGCCAAGCTGAGGGGGTCAACTATGGCTACACCTTC. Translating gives CASSQAEGVNYGYTF.

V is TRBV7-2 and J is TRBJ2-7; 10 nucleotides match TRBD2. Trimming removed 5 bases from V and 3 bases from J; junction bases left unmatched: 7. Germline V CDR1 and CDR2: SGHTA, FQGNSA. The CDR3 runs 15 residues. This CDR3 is CASSATSGARYEQYF. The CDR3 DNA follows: TGTGCCAGCAGCGCAACTAGCGGGGCACGCTACGAGCAGTACTTC.

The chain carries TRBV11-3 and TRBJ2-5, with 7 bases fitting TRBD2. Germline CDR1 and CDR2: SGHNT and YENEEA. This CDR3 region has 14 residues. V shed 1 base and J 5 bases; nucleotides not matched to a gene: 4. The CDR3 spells CASSLGLADETQYF. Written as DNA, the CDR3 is TGTGCCAGCAGCTTAGGCCTAGCGGATGAGACCCAGTACTTC.

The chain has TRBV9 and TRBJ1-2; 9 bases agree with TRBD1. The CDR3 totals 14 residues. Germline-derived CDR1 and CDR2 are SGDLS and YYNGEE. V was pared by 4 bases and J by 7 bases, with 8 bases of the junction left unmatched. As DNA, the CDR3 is TGTGCCAGCAGCCCGGGGACAGGGATCGGTGGCTACACCTTC. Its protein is CASSPGTGIGGYTF.

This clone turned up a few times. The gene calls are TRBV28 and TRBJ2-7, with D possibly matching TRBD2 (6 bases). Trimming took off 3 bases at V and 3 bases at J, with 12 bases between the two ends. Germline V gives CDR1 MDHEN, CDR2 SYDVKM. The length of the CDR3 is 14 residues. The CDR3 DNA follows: TGTGCCAGCAGTTTGTCCGGGAGTGGCTACGAGCAGTACTTC. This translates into CASSLSGSGYEQYF.

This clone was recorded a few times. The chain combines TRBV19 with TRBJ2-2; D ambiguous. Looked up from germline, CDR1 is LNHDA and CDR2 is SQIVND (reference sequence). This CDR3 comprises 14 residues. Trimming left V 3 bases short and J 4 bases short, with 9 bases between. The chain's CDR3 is CASSISAVTGELFF. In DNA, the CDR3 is TGTGCCAGTAGTATCTCCGCAGTCACCGGGGAGCTGTTTTTT.